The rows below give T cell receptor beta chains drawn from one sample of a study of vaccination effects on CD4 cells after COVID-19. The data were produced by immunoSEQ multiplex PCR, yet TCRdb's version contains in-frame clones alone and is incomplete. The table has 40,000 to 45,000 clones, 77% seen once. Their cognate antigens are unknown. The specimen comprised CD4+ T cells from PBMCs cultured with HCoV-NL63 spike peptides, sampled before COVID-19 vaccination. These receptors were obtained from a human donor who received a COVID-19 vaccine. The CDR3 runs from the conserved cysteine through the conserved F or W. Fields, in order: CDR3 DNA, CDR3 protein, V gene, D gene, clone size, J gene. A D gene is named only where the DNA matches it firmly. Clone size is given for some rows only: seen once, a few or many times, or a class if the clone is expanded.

cdr3_nt: TGTGCCAGCAGCCCCCCCGGGTCCTTTAATGAAAAACTGTTTTTT
cdr3_aa: CASSPPGSFNEKLFF
v_call: TRBV28
d_call: -
clone_size: -
j_call: TRBJ1-4

cdr3_nt: TGTGCCAGCAGCCAAGAGAGAGAGGGGCGCCCGCCTGGGGCTGGGGCCAACGTCCTGACTTTC
cdr3_aa: CASSQEREGRPPGAGANVLTF
v_call: TRBV14
d_call: -
clone_size: -
j_call: TRBJ2-6

cdr3_nt: TGTGCCAGCAGTTTGGACGGATATCAGCCCCAGCATTTT
cdr3_aa: CASSLDGYQPQHF
v_call: TRBV6-5
d_call: -
clone_size: -
j_call: TRBJ1-5

cdr3_nt: TGTGCCAGTAGTGTTCCAACTGTTCAGCCCCAGCATTTT
cdr3_aa: CASSVPTVQPQHF
v_call: TRBV19
d_call: -
clone_size: few
j_call: TRBJ1-5

cdr3_nt: TGTGCCATCAGTCCACAGGGGTCGAATCAGCCCCAGCATTTT
cdr3_aa: CAISPQGSNQPQHF
v_call: TRBV10-3
d_call: TRBD1
clone_size: -
j_call: TRBJ1-5

cdr3_nt: TGTGCCAGCAGTTTTGGACCCGGGGAGCTGTTTTTT
cdr3_aa: CASSFGPGELFF
v_call: TRBV12-3/TRBV12-4
d_call: -
clone_size: -
j_call: TRBJ2-2

cdr3_nt: TGTGCCAGCAGCTTAGCCGGGCGAGAGACCCAGTACTTC
cdr3_aa: CASSLAGRETQYF
v_call: TRBV7-9
d_call: -
clone_size: once
j_call: TRBJ2-5

cdr3_nt: TGTGCCACCAGTGACTCAGGGGGTATAGCCAAAAACATTCAGTACTTC
cdr3_aa: CATSDSGGIAKNIQYF
v_call: TRBV24-1
d_call: TRBD1
clone_size: few
j_call: TRBJ2-4

cdr3_nt: TGTGCCAGCAGCCGCCTACTTCAGCCCCAGCATTTT
cdr3_aa: CASSRLLQPQHF
v_call: TRBV7-2
d_call: -
clone_size: -
j_call: TRBJ1-5

cdr3_nt: TGTGCCAGCAGCCAGAACACCGGGGAGCTGTTTTTT
cdr3_aa: CASSQNTGELFF
v_call: TRBV3-1/TRBV3-2
d_call: -
clone_size: -
j_call: TRBJ2-2

cdr3_nt: TGTGCCAGCAGCTTGGACACCTATGGCTACACCTTC
cdr3_aa: CASSLDTYGYTF
v_call: TRBV5-4
d_call: -
clone_size: -
j_call: TRBJ1-2

cdr3_nt: TGCGCCAGCAGACTAACAGGGTTCGGCGGAAACACCATATATTTT
cdr3_aa: CASRLTGFGGNTIYF
v_call: TRBV10-1
d_call: -
clone_size: -
j_call: TRBJ1-3

cdr3_nt: TGTGCCAGCAGCCAAGATACAGGGAACACTGAAGCTTTCTTT
cdr3_aa: CASSQDTGNTEAFF
v_call: TRBV3-1/TRBV3-2
d_call: -
clone_size: few
j_call: TRBJ1-1

cdr3_nt: TGTGCCAGCAGGCTGATTGGAAACACCATATATTTT
cdr3_aa: CASRLIGNTIYF
v_call: TRBV6-6
d_call: -
clone_size: -
j_call: TRBJ1-3

cdr3_nt: TGTGCCTCCGGGAGGGGATATTCGGGTACGCAGTATTTT
cdr3_aa: CASGRGYSGTQYF
v_call: TRBV30
d_call: TRBD2
clone_size: few
j_call: TRBJ2-3

cdr3_nt: TGTGCCAGCAGCGGACGGGTTTTTGCAGGGGTAAAGTTTCCCAATGAGCAGTTCTTC
cdr3_aa: CASSGRVFAGVKFPNEQFF
v_call: TRBV5-8
d_call: -
clone_size: -
j_call: TRBJ2-1

cdr3_nt: TGCGCCAGCAGCTTGGACAGGACTGAAGCTTTCTTT
cdr3_aa: CASSLDRTEAFF
v_call: TRBV5-1
d_call: -
clone_size: -
j_call: TRBJ1-1

cdr3_nt: TGTGCCAGCAGTCGACTAGCGGTACAAGAGACCCAGTACTTC
cdr3_aa: CASSRLAVQETQYF
v_call: TRBV6-2/TRBV6-3
d_call: TRBD2
clone_size: -
j_call: TRBJ2-5

cdr3_nt: TGTGCCAGCAGTAACCGGGACAGGGCTTACAATGAGCAGTTCTTC
cdr3_aa: CASSNRDRAYNEQFF
v_call: TRBV2
d_call: TRBD1
clone_size: -
j_call: TRBJ2-1

cdr3_nt: TGTGCCAGCAGCATCTCTCAGGGTGTGGGGGAAAAACTGTTTTTT
cdr3_aa: CASSISQGVGEKLFF
v_call: TRBV5-6
d_call: -
clone_size: -
j_call: TRBJ1-4

cdr3_nt: TGTGCCAGCAGTTCGACAGGGTCTTTGAAGGGCTACACCTTC
cdr3_aa: CASSSTGSLKGYTF
v_call: TRBV6-6
d_call: TRBD1
clone_size: -
j_call: TRBJ1-2

cdr3_nt: TGTGCCTGGAGTAAGGGGTCCTACAATGAGCAGTTCTTC
cdr3_aa: CAWSKGSYNEQFF
v_call: TRBV30
d_call: -
clone_size: -
j_call: TRBJ2-1

cdr3_nt: TGTGCCAGCAGAACTACAGGGGGCAATCAGCCCCAGCATTTT
cdr3_aa: CASRTTGGNQPQHF
v_call: TRBV27
d_call: TRBD1
clone_size: -
j_call: TRBJ1-5

cdr3_nt: TGTGCCAGCAGTTTGGGGGGCAATAGCAATCAGCCCCAGCATTTT
cdr3_aa: CASSLGGNSNQPQHF
v_call: TRBV28
d_call: -
clone_size: few
j_call: TRBJ1-5

cdr3_nt: TGTGCCGGGGCTGGGACAGGGGCGAACACTGAAGCTTTCTTT
cdr3_aa: CAGAGTGANTEAFF
v_call: TRBV6-5
d_call: TRBD1
clone_size: -
j_call: TRBJ1-1

cdr3_nt: TGTGCCTGGAGTTCTCAGGGACACCTAATAGCCAAAAACATTCAGTACTTC
cdr3_aa: CAWSSQGHLIAKNIQYF
v_call: TRBV30
d_call: -
clone_size: -
j_call: TRBJ2-4

cdr3_nt: TGTGCCAGTAGTACCTCCGGACAGGGGATGAATGAGCAGTTCTTC
cdr3_aa: CASSTSGQGMNEQFF
v_call: TRBV19
d_call: TRBD1
clone_size: -
j_call: TRBJ2-1

cdr3_nt: TGTGCCAGCAGCGAATCCTCAGGGTCCTCGTTCTCTGGGGCCAACGTCCTGACTTTC
cdr3_aa: CASSESSGSSFSGANVLTF
v_call: TRBV6-1
d_call: -
clone_size: -
j_call: TRBJ2-6

cdr3_nt: TGTGCCAGCAGCTTAGTTGGCTTGCATGGCTACACCTTC
cdr3_aa: CASSLVGLHGYTF
v_call: TRBV7-2
d_call: -
clone_size: few
j_call: TRBJ1-2

cdr3_nt: TGTGCCAGCAGCCAACTACGGACACCGGATTCACCCCTCCACTTT
cdr3_aa: CASSQLRTPDSPLHF
v_call: TRBV3-1/TRBV3-2
d_call: -
clone_size: -
j_call: TRBJ1-6

cdr3_nt: TGTGCCAGCAGCTTACCTGGTGGGGCCAACGTCCTGACTTTC
cdr3_aa: CASSLPGGANVLTF
v_call: TRBV5-4
d_call: -
clone_size: -
j_call: TRBJ2-6

cdr3_nt: TGTGCCAGCAGCGCCCGGACAGGGGCCGAGACCCAGTACTTC
cdr3_aa: CASSARTGAETQYF
v_call: TRBV9
d_call: TRBD1
clone_size: -
j_call: TRBJ2-5

cdr3_nt: TGTGCCAGCAGCTTAGACACGGGGACTAGCGGGCTCAATGAGCAGTTCTTC
cdr3_aa: CASSLDTGTSGLNEQFF
v_call: TRBV11-2
d_call: TRBD2
clone_size: once
j_call: TRBJ2-1

cdr3_nt: TGTGCCAGCAGCGGGGCGGCGGGCTATGGCTACACCTTC
cdr3_aa: CASSGAAGYGYTF
v_call: TRBV7-3
d_call: -
clone_size: -
j_call: TRBJ1-2

cdr3_nt: TGTGCCAGCAGCCAAGGACGGAGTTATCAGCCCCAGCATTTT
cdr3_aa: CASSQGRSYQPQHF
v_call: TRBV4-2
d_call: -
clone_size: few
j_call: TRBJ1-5

cdr3_nt: TGTGCCAGCAGCTTAGACGCCGGACAGGTTGGTTATGGCTACACCTTC
cdr3_aa: CASSLDAGQVGYGYTF
v_call: TRBV7-2
d_call: TRBD1
clone_size: -
j_call: TRBJ1-2

cdr3_nt: TGTGCCAGCTCACCTCAGCAAGAAAATGGCTACACCTTC
cdr3_aa: CASSPQQENGYTF
v_call: TRBV18
d_call: -
clone_size: -
j_call: TRBJ1-2

cdr3_nt: TGCACCAGCAACCAAGAGGCAGGGAGTTCCTACAATGAGCAGTTCTTC
cdr3_aa: CTSNQEAGSSYNEQFF
v_call: TRBV1
d_call: -
clone_size: -
j_call: TRBJ2-1

cdr3_nt: TGTGCCAGCAGCTTAGGATCGGACAAAACCCAGCATTTT
cdr3_aa: CASSLGSDKTQHF
v_call: TRBV7-2
d_call: -
clone_size: -
j_call: TRBJ1-5

cdr3_nt: TGTGCCAGCAGTTACTCGAGGACAGTGAACACTGAAGCTTTCTTT
cdr3_aa: CASSYSRTVNTEAFF
v_call: TRBV6-5
d_call: -
clone_size: once
j_call: TRBJ1-1

cdr3_nt: TGTGCCAGCAGTTTATGGGGGAGCAATCAGCCCCAGCATTTT
cdr3_aa: CASSLWGSNQPQHF
v_call: TRBV27
d_call: -
clone_size: -
j_call: TRBJ1-5

cdr3_nt: TGTGCCAGCAGCTTATTATATGGTGGGGCGGGGGGAAAACTGTTTTTT
cdr3_aa: CASSLLYGGAGGKLFF
v_call: TRBV11-2
d_call: -
clone_size: -
j_call: TRBJ1-4

cdr3_nt: TGTGCCAGCAGCTTAAGCCCCCTCGGGACAGGGCAAGATACGCAGTATTTT
cdr3_aa: CASSLSPLGTGQDTQYF
v_call: TRBV7-3
d_call: TRBD1
clone_size: once
j_call: TRBJ2-3

cdr3_nt: TGTGCCAGCAGCTTAAGAGGAGCCCTTGGGGGGACCCAGTACTTC
cdr3_aa: CASSLRGALGGTQYF
v_call: TRBV7-2
d_call: -
clone_size: -
j_call: TRBJ2-5

cdr3_nt: TGTGCCAGCAGTACAGGGGCTGAAGCTTTCTTT
cdr3_aa: CASSTGAEAFF
v_call: TRBV2
d_call: TRBD1
clone_size: -
j_call: TRBJ1-1

cdr3_nt: TGTGCCAGCAGCCCCCGCTTCTGCGGGGACAGGGGGAACACAGATACGCAGTATTTT
cdr3_aa: CASSPRFCGDRGNTDTQYF
v_call: TRBV11-2
d_call: TRBD1
clone_size: -
j_call: TRBJ2-3

cdr3_nt: TGTGCCAGCAGCTTCCGGACGTACACAGATACGCAGTATTTT
cdr3_aa: CASSFRTYTDTQYF
v_call: TRBV7-2
d_call: -
clone_size: -
j_call: TRBJ2-3

cdr3_nt: TGTGCCAGCAGTGAAATGGTAGGGGTGGGAAACATTCAGTACTTC
cdr3_aa: CASSEMVGVGNIQYF
v_call: TRBV6-1
d_call: -
clone_size: -
j_call: TRBJ2-4

cdr3_nt: TGTGCCACCAGTGATCCGACAGGAATAGCCGGGGAGCTGTTTTTT
cdr3_aa: CATSDPTGIAGELFF
v_call: TRBV24-1
d_call: -
clone_size: -
j_call: TRBJ2-2

cdr3_nt: TGTGCCAGCAGCAACGGACAGGGGGCCACCGGGGAGCTGTTTTTT
cdr3_aa: CASSNGQGATGELFF
v_call: TRBV6-5
d_call: TRBD1
clone_size: -
j_call: TRBJ2-2

cdr3_nt: TGTGCCAGCAGCCAAGATAAACGTGAGCAGTTCTTC
cdr3_aa: CASSQDKREQFF
v_call: TRBV3-1/TRBV3-2
d_call: -
clone_size: -
j_call: TRBJ2-1